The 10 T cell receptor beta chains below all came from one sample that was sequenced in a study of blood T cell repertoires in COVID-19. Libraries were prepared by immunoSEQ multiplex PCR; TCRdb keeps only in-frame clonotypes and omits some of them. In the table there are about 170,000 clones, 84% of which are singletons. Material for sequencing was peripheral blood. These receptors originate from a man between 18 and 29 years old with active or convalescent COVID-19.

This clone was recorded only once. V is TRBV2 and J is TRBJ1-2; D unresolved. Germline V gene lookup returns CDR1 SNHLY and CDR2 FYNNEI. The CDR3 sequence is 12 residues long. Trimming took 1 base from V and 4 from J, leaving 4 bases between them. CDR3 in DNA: TGTGCCAGCAGTGAAGACACCTATGGCTACACCTTC. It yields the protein CASSEDTYGYTF.

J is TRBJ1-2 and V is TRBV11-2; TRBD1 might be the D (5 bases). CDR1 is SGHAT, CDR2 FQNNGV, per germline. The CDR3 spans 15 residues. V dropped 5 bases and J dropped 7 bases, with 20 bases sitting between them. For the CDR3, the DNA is TGTGCCAGCAGCCTCCGGAGGGGAAATAGGTCTGGCTACACCTTC. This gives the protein CASSLRRGNRSGYTF.

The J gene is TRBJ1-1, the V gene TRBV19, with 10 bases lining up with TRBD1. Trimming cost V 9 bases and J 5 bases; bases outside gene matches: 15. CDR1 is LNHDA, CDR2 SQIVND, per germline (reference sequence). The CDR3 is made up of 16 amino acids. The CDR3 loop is CASNPGTGEVRTEAFF. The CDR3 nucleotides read TGTGCCAGCAACCCCGGGACAGGGGAGGTTCGGACTGAAGCTTTCTTT. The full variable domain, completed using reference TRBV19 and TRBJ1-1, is DGGITQSPKYLFRKEGQNVTLSCEQNLNHDAMYWYRQDPGQGLRLIYYSQIVNDFQKGDIAEGYSVSREKKESFPLTVTSAQKNPTAFYLCASNPGTGEVRTEAFFGQGTRLTVV.

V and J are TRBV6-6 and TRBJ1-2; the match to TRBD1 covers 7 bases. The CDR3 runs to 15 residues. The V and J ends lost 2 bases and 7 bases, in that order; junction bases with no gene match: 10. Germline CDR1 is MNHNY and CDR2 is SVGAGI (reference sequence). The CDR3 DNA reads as TGTGCCAGCAGTTACGAGACAGGGTCGCATAGTGGCTACACCTTC. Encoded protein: CASSYETGSHSGYTF.

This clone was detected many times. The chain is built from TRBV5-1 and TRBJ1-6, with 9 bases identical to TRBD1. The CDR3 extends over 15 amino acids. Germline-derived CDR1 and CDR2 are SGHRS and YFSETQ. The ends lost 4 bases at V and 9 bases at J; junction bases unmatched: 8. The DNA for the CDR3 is TGCGCCAGCAGCGGAGGGGACAGGGAGAGTTCACCCCTCCACTTT. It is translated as CASSGGDRESSPLHF.

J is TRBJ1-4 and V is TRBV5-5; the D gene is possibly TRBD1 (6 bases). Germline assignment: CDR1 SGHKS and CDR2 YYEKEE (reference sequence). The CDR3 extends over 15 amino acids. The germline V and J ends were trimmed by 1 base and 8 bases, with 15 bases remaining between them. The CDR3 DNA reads TGTGCCAGCAGCTTGCAACAGGGATTAGGAGAAAAACTGTTTTTT. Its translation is CASSLQQGLGEKLFF.

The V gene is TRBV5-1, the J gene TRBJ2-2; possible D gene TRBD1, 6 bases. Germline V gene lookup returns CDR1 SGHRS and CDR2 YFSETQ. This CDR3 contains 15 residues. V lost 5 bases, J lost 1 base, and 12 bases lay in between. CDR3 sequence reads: CASRLSDRNTGELFF. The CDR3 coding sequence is TGCGCCAGCAGACTATCGGACAGGAACACCGGGGAGCTGTTTTTT.

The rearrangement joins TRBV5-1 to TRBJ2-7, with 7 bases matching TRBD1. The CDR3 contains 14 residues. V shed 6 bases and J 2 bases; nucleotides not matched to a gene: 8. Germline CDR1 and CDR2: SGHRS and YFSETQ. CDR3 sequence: CASNPSGQPYEQYF. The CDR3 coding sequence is TGCGCCAGCAACCCCTCGGGACAGCCCTACGAGCAGTACTTC.

The CDR3 spells CASSKAGGPGTTQYF. DNA for the CDR3: TGTGCCAGTAGTAAAGCGGGAGGGCCTGGGACTACGCAGTATTTT. The rearrangement joins TRBV19 to TRBJ2-3, with 10 bases matching TRBD2. The CDR3 sequence is 15 residues long. Losses at the gene ends were 4 bases for V and 8 bases for J; bases not matched to a gene: 9. In germline, CDR1 is LNHDA, CDR2 SQIVND (reference sequence).

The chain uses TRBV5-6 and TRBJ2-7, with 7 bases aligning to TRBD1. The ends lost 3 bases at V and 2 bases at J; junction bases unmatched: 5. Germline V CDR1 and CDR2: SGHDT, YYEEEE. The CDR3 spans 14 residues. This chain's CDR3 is CASSSRGRTYEQYF. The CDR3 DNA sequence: TGTGCCAGCAGCTCGAGGGGGCGAACCTACGAGCAGTACTTC. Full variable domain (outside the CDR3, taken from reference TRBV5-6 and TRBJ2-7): DAGVTQSPTHLIKTRGQQVTLRCSPKSGHDTVSWYQQALGQGPQFIFQYYEEEERQRGNFPDRFSGHQFPNYSSELNVNALLLGDSALYLCASSSRGRTYEQYFGPGTRLTVT.